This TCR beta chain was captured by sequencing in a study of T cell responses to AZD1222 COVID-19 vaccine. A word on this clone: Its matching antigen is unknown. Other DNA sequences within the sample encode an identical CDR3.

General study points: Among AZD1222 vaccinees, only six were seropositive at baseline.

This CDR3 contains 14 residues. CDR1 is SGDLS and CDR2 is YYNGEE in the germline V gene. V shed 2 bases, J shed 4 bases, and the junction held 3 bases outside the gene matches. This table comes from immunoSEQ multiplex PCR, and its TCRdb copy is limited to in-frame clones, with some not included. The sample includes about 130,000 clones, 91% of them seen just once. This material consisted of peripheral blood, taken on day 0 of AZD1222 vaccination. This sequence joins TRBV9 and TRBJ2-1; 7 bases map to TRBD2. This sequence was found in an adult in good health. This CDR3 reads CASSVASGYNEQFF. In DNA, the CDR3 is TGTGCCAGCAGCGTGGCTAGCGGATACAATGAGCAGTTCTTC.